Presented here are 24 T cell receptor beta chains from one specimen sequenced in a study of blood T cell repertoires in COVID-19. The assay was immunoSEQ multiplex PCR, and TCRdb's table has in-frame clones only and misses some. The sample has about 200,000 clones, around nine tenths seen once. Sample: peripheral blood. These TCRs come from a man in his 60s who had recovered from COVID-19.

The V and J genes are TRBV27 and TRBJ2-3, with 13 bases lining up with TRBD2. With 5 bases clipped from V and 5 bases from J, the junction kept 4 bases outside the gene matches. The CDR3 spans 15 residues. Germline CDR1 is MNHEY and CDR2 is SMNVEV (reference sequence). DNA of the CDR3: TGTGCCAGCAGTCGGACTAGCGGGGGAGGAGATACGCAGTATTTT. This codes for CASSRTSGGGDTQYF.

J is TRBJ2-3 and V is TRBV5-4; 9 bases are shared with TRBD2. The CDR3 contains 17 residues. Trimming cost V 6 bases and J 3 bases; bases outside gene matches: 14. Per germline, CDR1 SGHNT and CDR2 YYREEE (reference sequence). CDR3 sequence (DNA): TGTGCCAGCACCCCTAGGGGCGGGAGGGCCATAACAGATACGCAGTATTTT. Translated, it gives CASTPRGGRAITDTQYF.

This chain connects TRBV14 to TRBJ2-1; 14 nucleotides align to TRBD2. After removal of 6 bases from V and 0 bases from J, the junction contained 7 bases not matched to a gene. This CDR3 contains 18 residues. In germline, CDR1 is SGHDN, CDR2 FVKESK. The CDR3 region has the DNA TGTGCCAGCAGTTCCCGGACTAGCGGGAGGAGCTCCTACAATGAGCAGTTCTTC. This codes for CASSSRTSGRSSYNEQFF.

The table lists this clone with a count of one. The chain joins TRBV7-2 to TRBJ2-3, with 11 bases fitting TRBD2. Germline lookup yields CDR1 SGHTA and CDR2 FQGNSA. The J segment lost 8 bases and the V segment lost 4 bases, leaving 5 bases of the junction unmatched. The CDR3 has 14 residues. CDR3 coding DNA: TGTGCCAGCAGCTCTGGACTAGCGGGCGGTACGCAGTATTTT. Its translation: CASSSGLAGGTQYF.

The V call is TRBV18, the J call TRBJ2-3; 14 nucleotides line up with TRBD2. Losses at the gene ends were 3 bases for V and 4 bases for J; bases not matched to a gene: 9. This CDR3 spans 18 amino acids. CDR1 KGHSH and CDR2 LQKENI come from the germline V gene. CDR3 coding DNA: TGTGCCAGCTCACCCAGACCTTCGACTAGCGGGAGGGCAGATACGCAGTATTTT. This encodes CASSPRPSTSGRADTQYF.

The V gene is TRBV9, the J gene TRBJ2-3; TRBD1 matches 11 bases. Germline CDR1 is SGDLS and CDR2 is YYNGEE. V shed 2 bases, J shed 1 base, and the junction held 0 bases outside the gene matches. This CDR3 contains 15 residues. CDR3 amino acids: CASSVGQGGTDTQYF. The DNA of the CDR3 is TGTGCCAGCAGCGTGGGACAGGGGGGCACAGATACGCAGTATTTT. The full variable domain, completed using reference TRBV9 and TRBJ2-3, is DSGVTQTPKHLITATGQRVTLRCSPRSGDLSVYWYQQSLDQGLQFLIQYYNGEERAKGNILERFSAQQFPDLHSELNLSSLELGDSALYFCASSVGQGGTDTQYFGPGTRLTVL.

The J gene is TRBJ1-4, the V gene TRBV7-8; TRBD1 agrees at 9 bases. The germline gives CDR1 SGHVS, CDR2 FQNEAQ. The trim removed 1 base at V and 6 bases at J, leaving 3 bases unmatched. This CDR3 has 15 residues. Here the CDR3 DNA reads TGTGCCAGCAGCTTAGGGGACAGGGTTGATGAAAAACTGTTTTTT. Its protein is CASSLGDRVDEKLFF.

This clone came up a few times. DNA of the CDR3: TGTGCCAGCAGGGGGACTAGCGGGACTCGGGAGACCCAGTACTTC. This translates into CASRGTSGTRETQYF. The V and J genes are TRBV2 and TRBJ2-5; 13 nucleotides match TRBD2. Germline values: CDR1 SNHLY, CDR2 FYNNEI. CDR3 length: 15 residues. With V trimmed by 6 bases and J by 5 bases, 6 bases remained unmatched.

This clone has only a few counts. The V call is TRBV19, the J call TRBJ1-2; the D is unclear. The CDR3 is 14 residues long. The germline V and J ends were trimmed by 7 bases and 6 bases, with 18 bases remaining between them. Germline V gives CDR1 LNHDA, CDR2 SQIVND (reference sequence). This CDR3 is CASTLRGATDGYTF. In DNA form, the CDR3 reads TGTGCCAGTACCCTTCGAGGAGCGACCGATGGCTACACCTTC.

This chain connects TRBV5-6 to TRBJ1-5; maybe TRBD1 (5 bases). Germline V gene sequence: CDR1 SGHDT, CDR2 YYEEEE. V was cut by 6 bases and J by 0 bases, with 13 bases left in between. The CDR3 extends over 15 amino acids. The CDR3 DNA follows: TGTGCCAGCACCGCGGGACCGATTAGCAATCAGCCCCAGCATTTT. Translated: CASTAGPISNQPQHF.

This clone came up a few times. The gene calls are TRBV2 and TRBJ2-5; D remains unclear. Germline CDR1 is SNHLY and CDR2 is FYNNEI. The CDR3 is 12 amino acids. Trimming removed 7 bases at V and 0 bases at J, with 6 bases between. The CDR3 region is CASNANQETQYF. The CDR3 DNA reads TGTGCCAGCAACGCGAACCAAGAGACCCAGTACTTC.

The chain's CDR3 is CASSLRVPATDTQYF. CDR3 nucleotides: TGTGCCAGCAGCCTACGGGTCCCAGCCACAGATACGCAGTATTTT. The chain couples TRBV27 to TRBJ2-3, with no clear D. Per the germline V gene, CDR1 is MNHEY and CDR2 is SMNVEV (reference sequence). V was pared by 6 bases and J by 2 bases, with 15 bases between. The CDR3 spans 15 residues.

This chain uses TRBV11-2 with TRBJ2-5, with TRBD2 matching 8 bases. Per the germline V gene, CDR1 is SGHAT and CDR2 is FQNNGV. V lost 0 bases and J lost 11; bases outside the gene matches: 11. CDR3 length equals 15 residues. In DNA, the CDR3 is TGTGCCAGCAGCTTAGAGGCTAGCGGGCCCGCTGGGCAGTACTTC. This translates into CASSLEASGPAGQYF.

V gene TRBV7-3 combines with J gene TRBJ2-7; 8 nucleotides match TRBD1. The J segment lost 4 bases and the V segment lost 5 bases, leaving 13 bases of the junction unmatched. Germline CDR1 reads SGHTA; CDR2 reads FQGTGA. The CDR3 covers 16 residues. The CDR3 bases are TGTGCCAGCAGCGCGACCCCCCGGGACAGGCTATACGAGCAGTACTTC. Its protein is CASSATPRDRLYEQYF.

The V call is TRBV7-9, the J call TRBJ1-4; tentatively, D is TRBD1 (6 bases). The CDR3 is made up of 14 amino acids. Germline values: CDR1 SEHNR, CDR2 FQNEAQ (reference sequence). The germline V and J ends were trimmed by 4 bases and 5 bases, with 11 bases remaining between them. In nucleotides, the CDR3 is TGTGCCAGCAGCTCAACCGGACAGAATGAAAAACTGTTTTTT. Protein sequence: CASSSTGQNEKLFF.

This clone was observed a handful of times. The chain links TRBV30 to TRBJ1-5, with no clear D. This CDR3 comprises 14 residues. V was trimmed by 3 bases and J by 4 bases, leaving 13 bases between them. Germline-derived CDR1 and CDR2 are GTSNPN and SVGIG (reference sequence). CDR3 amino acids: CAWRERKLNQPQHF. In DNA, the CDR3 is TGTGCCTGGAGGGAGCGGAAATTAAATCAGCCCCAGCATTTT.

The V and J genes are TRBV4-3 and TRBJ2-3, with 13 bases that match TRBD2. From germline, CDR1 is LGHNA and CDR2 YSLEER. The CDR3 runs to 16 residues. J was trimmed by 3 bases and V by 4 bases; bases with no gene match: 4. CDR3 region: CASSRGLAGDTDTQYF. The CDR3 DNA reads as TGCGCCAGCAGCCGCGGACTAGCGGGAGATACAGATACGCAGTATTTT.

This clone appeared a few times. This chain uses TRBV20-1 with TRBJ2-1; 11 positions match TRBD2. J was trimmed by 5 bases and V by 3 bases; bases with no gene match: 3. CDR1 DFQATT and CDR2 SNEGSKA come from the germline V gene (reference sequence). The CDR3 loop spans 14 amino acids. CDR3 in amino acids: CSASPSGRNNEQFF. The CDR3 nucleotides read TGCAGTGCTAGTCCTAGCGGGAGGAACAATGAGCAGTTCTTC.

The chain has TRBV2 and TRBJ1-1; TRBD1 might be the D (5 bases). The CDR3 totals 13 residues. Trimming pared 6 bases from V and 2 bases from J, leaving 10 bases between. In germline, CDR1 is SNHLY, CDR2 FYNNEI. The CDR3 reads CASSAQGNTEAFF. Written as DNA, the CDR3 is TGTGCCAGCAGCGCTCAGGGAAACACTGAAGCTTTCTTT.

In this sample, this clone turned up a few times. V gene TRBV30 combines with J gene TRBJ2-3; possible D gene TRBD2, 5 bases. Germline assignment: CDR1 GTSNPN and CDR2 SVGIG (reference sequence). V was shortened by 5 bases and J by 3 bases, with 6 bases between the two germline ends. The CDR3 is 11 amino acids. The CDR3 nucleotides are TGTGCCTGGGGGGAGACAGATACGCAGTATTTT. It is translated as CAWGETDTQYF.

The chain recombines TRBV5-1 with TRBJ2-7, with TRBD2 matching over 8 bases. The J segment lost 6 bases and the V segment lost 3 bases, leaving 20 bases of the junction unmatched. CDR1 and CDR2 from the germline V gene are SGHRS and YFSETQ. The CDR3 runs to 18 residues. CDR3 in amino acids: CASSSTFSLAATWGEQYF. For the CDR3, the DNA is TGCGCCAGCAGCTCTACTTTCTCACTAGCGGCCACTTGGGGCGAGCAGTACTTC. Combining the CDR3 with reference TRBV5-1 and TRBJ2-7 gives the whole variable domain KAGVTQTPRYLIKTRGQQVTLSCSPISGHRSVSWYQQTPGQGLQFLFEYFSETQRNKGNFPGRFSGRQFSNSRSEMNVSTLELGDSALYLCASSSTFSLAATWGEQYFGPGTRLTVT.

The chain carries TRBV5-8 and TRBJ1-5, with 8 bases matching TRBD1. This CDR3 spans 16 amino acids. J gave up 6 bases and V 0 bases, and 8 bases lay outside the gene matches. From germline, CDR1 is SGHTS and CDR2 YDEGEE. CDR3 in DNA: TGTGCCAGCAGCTTGGATCGCGGACAGGGTCGTCAGCCCCAGCATTTT. Residues: CASSLDRGQGRQPQHF. Drawing the rest from reference TRBV5-8 and TRBJ1-5, the complete variable domain is EAGVTQSPTHLIKTRGQQATLRCSPISGHTSVYWYQQALGLGLQFLLWYDEGEERNRGNFPPRFSGRQFPNYSSELNVNALELEDSALYLCASSLDRGQGRQPQHFGDGTRLSIL.

A few counts support this clone. The chain couples TRBV6-6 to TRBJ1-3; D unresolved. The CDR3 is 13 amino acids. Germline-derived CDR1 and CDR2 are MNHNY and SVGAGI (reference sequence). V dropped 6 bases and J dropped 4 bases, with 10 bases sitting between them. The CDR3 loop is CASSPVSGNTIYF. The CDR3, as DNA: TGTGCCAGCAGCCCCGTGTCGGGAAACACCATATATTTT.

The chain joins TRBV18 to TRBJ1-1; the D is unclear. Trimming took 2 bases from V and 1 from J, leaving 5 bases between them. In germline, CDR1 is KGHSH, CDR2 LQKENI. The CDR3 runs 13 residues. The CDR3 here is CASSPFQNTEAFF. CDR3 coding DNA: TGTGCCAGCTCACCATTTCAGAACACTGAAGCTTTCTTT.